The 30 T cell receptor beta chains below come from one sample, sequenced in a study of identical twins. One entry per CDR3 protein results from TCRdb running MiXCR on the 5' RACE reads. Found here are 1.5 million to 2 million distinct CDR3 sequences, under 35% of them singletons; the top ten hold roughly 0.3%. Sample: cord blood. These receptor sequences come from a newborn girl in good health.

The V call is TRBV5-6, the J call TRBJ1-5, with D hard to call. CDR1 and CDR2 (germline): SGHDT, YYEEEE. V was pared by 0 bases and J by 0 bases, with 13 bases between. There are 17 residues in the CDR3. The CDR3 is CASSLGLGPYSNQPQHF. CDR3 nucleotides: TGTGCCAGCAGCTTGGGTCTTGGGCCTTATAGCAATCAGCCCCAGCATTTT.

This clonotype has only a few counts. This chain links TRBV4-1 with TRBJ2-4; D ambiguous. The better agreement between TRBJ2-7 and the DNA end casts doubt on the J call. CDR1 MGHRA and CDR2 YSYEKL come from the germline V gene. The CDR3 spans 15 residues. DNA for the CDR3: TGCGCCAGCAGCCAAGTACAAAGGACCCCTTACGAGCAGTACTTC. Translation: CASSQVQRTPYEQYF.

The J gene is TRBJ2-3, the V gene TRBV3-1, with no clear D. This CDR3 region has 16 residues. The V gene's germline CDR1 is LGHDT and CDR2 YNNKEL (reference sequence). V dropped 3 bases and J dropped 0 bases, with 13 bases sitting between them. The CDR3, as DNA: TGTGCCAGCAGCCAGAACTCGGGTCATAGCACAGATACGCAGTATTTT. It specifies CASSQNSGHSTDTQYF.

The J gene is TRBJ2-1, the V gene TRBV2, with D unresolved. Germline assignment: CDR1 SNHLY and CDR2 FYNNEI. V was pared by 3 bases and J by 8 bases, with 8 bases between. This CDR3 spans 12 amino acids. CDR3 DNA sequence: TGTGCCAGCAGTGATAATAGGGATGAGCAGTTCTTC. Translated, it gives CASSDNRDEQFF.

The chain couples TRBV5-6 to TRBJ2-3; D possibly matches TRBD1 or TRBD2 (5 bases each). Trimming pared 0 bases from V and 1 base from J, leaving 9 bases between. Per the germline V gene, CDR1 is SGHDT and CDR2 is YYEEEE. The CDR3 consists of 15 residues. This CDR3 is CASSLVGPRTDTQYF. CDR3 in DNA: TGTGCCAGCAGCTTGGTGGGACCCCGCACAGATACGCAGTATTTT.

This clonotype was detected only a few times. This chain connects TRBV20-1 to TRBJ1-5, with 8 bases identical to TRBD1. With V trimmed by 1 base and J by 6 bases, 5 bases remained unmatched. Germline-derived CDR1 and CDR2 are DFQATT and SNEGSKA (reference sequence). This CDR3 region has 14 residues. The CDR3 coding sequence is TGCAGTGCTAGAGGGACAGGGCTATCTCAGCCCCAGCATTTT. Translated, it gives CSARGTGLSQPQHF.

The chain employs TRBV12-3 or TRBV12-4 and TRBJ2-7; D remains unclear. V was shortened by 3 bases and J by 3 bases, with 6 bases between the two germline ends. The CDR3 loop spans 12 amino acids. The CDR3 nucleotides are TGTGCCAGCAGTTTTGCCCGCTACGAGCAGTACTTC. It specifies CASSFARYEQYF.

The rearrangement joins TRBV12-3 or TRBV12-4 to TRBJ2-3; 7 bases line up with TRBD2. V gave up 0 bases and J gave up 3 bases; unmatched junction bases: 6. The CDR3 contains 16 residues. The DNA of the CDR3 is TGTGCCAGCAGTTTAGCGCTCAAGCGGGAAACAGATACGCAGTATTTT. It encodes CASSLALKRETDTQYF.

The chain has TRBV10-3 and TRBJ1-1, with TRBD1 matching over 10 bases. V was clipped by 5 bases and J by 0 bases; unmatched bases: 3. Germline assignment: CDR1 ENHRY and CDR2 SYGVKD. The CDR3 covers 15 residues. For the CDR3, the DNA is TGTGCCATCAGTAGAGGGACAGGGGTGAACACTGAAGCTTTCTTT. Translating it yields CAISRGTGVNTEAFF.

This clonotype has only a few counts. A read error may produce the germline difference seen at one junction end. V is TRBV6-1 and J is TRBJ2-5; D is perhaps TRBD2 (6 bases). The CDR3 spans 13 residues. The germline V gene encodes CDR1 MNHNS and CDR2 SASEGT. The CDR3 here is CASGEAGQETQYF. CDR3 nucleotide sequence: TGTGCCAGCGGTGAAGCGGGCCAAGAGACCCAGTACTTC.

The V call is TRBV2, the J call TRBJ1-1; D remains ambiguous. The CDR3 is made up of 14 amino acids. Trimming took 3 bases from V and 1 from J, leaving 9 bases between them. CDR1 is SNHLY, CDR2 FYNNEI, per germline. The CDR3 region is CASSDPGKNTEAFF. In nucleotides, the CDR3 is TGTGCCAGCAGTGACCCGGGAAAGAACACTGAAGCTTTCTTT. Supplemented by reference TRBV2 and TRBJ1-1, the full variable domain reads EPEVTQTPSHQVTQMGQEVILRCVPISNHLYFYWYRQILGQKVEFLVSFYNNEISEKSEIFDDQFSVERPDGSNFTLKIRSTKLEDSAMYFCASSDPGKNTEAFFGQGTRLTVV.

The V gene is TRBV20-1, the J gene TRBJ2-1, with D unresolved. This CDR3 has 13 amino acids. Trimming took 5 bases from V and 8 from J, leaving 16 bases between them. The germline V gene encodes CDR1 DFQATT and CDR2 SNEGSKA (reference sequence). The CDR3 sequence is CSAQDDPQHEQFF. CDR3 sequence (DNA): TGCAGTGCTCAGGACGACCCCCAACATGAGCAGTTCTTC.

This clonotype was seen more than once but under ten times. The chain combines TRBV6-6 with TRBJ1-4; 8 bases agree with TRBD1. J lost 8 bases, V lost 6 bases, and 11 bases had no gene match. The CDR3 runs to 15 residues. The germline V gene encodes CDR1 MNHNY and CDR2 SVGAGI (reference sequence). The chain's CDR3 is CASSLLQGAGEKLFF. For the CDR3, the DNA is TGTGCCAGCAGCCTACTTCAGGGGGCTGGGGAAAAACTGTTTTTT.

The CDR3 DNA sequence: TGTGCCAGCAGCTCGCAACTAGCGGGGGGGGGCAATGAGCAGTACTTC. Translated: CASSSQLAGGGNEQYF. The rearrangement joins TRBV9 to TRBJ2-5; 13 bases line up with TRBD2. Germline values: CDR1 SGDLS, CDR2 YYNGEE. The CDR3 is made up of 16 amino acids. With 4 bases clipped from V and 11 bases from J, the junction kept 14 bases outside the gene matches.

The V call is TRBV25-1, the J call TRBJ2-1, with 12 bases fitting TRBD2. CDR1 is MGHDK, CDR2 SYGVNS, per germline. Losses at the gene ends were 2 bases for V and 0 bases for J; bases not matched to a gene: 14. This CDR3 region has 21 residues. The CDR3 DNA sequence: TGTGCCAGCAGTGAACAATGGGCTAGCGGGGGGGTAATGAGCTCCTACAATGAGCAGTTCTTC. This sequence encodes CASSEQWASGGVMSSYNEQFF.

This chain joins TRBV18 and TRBJ1-5, with TRBD1 matching 8 bases. The CDR3 totals 15 residues. In germline, CDR1 is KGHSH, CDR2 LQKENI. Unmatched junction bases numbered 10, after V lost 5 bases and J lost 7 bases. CDR3: CASSILSTGEQPQHF. The DNA for the CDR3 is TGTGCCAGCTCAATTCTATCGACAGGGGAACAGCCCCAGCATTTT.

The chain recombines TRBV3-1 with TRBJ2-1, with a possible D match to TRBD2 (5 bases). V was clipped by 4 bases and J by 8 bases, with 15 bases between them. This CDR3 contains 14 residues. Per germline, CDR1 LGHDT and CDR2 YNNKEL (reference sequence). CDR3 coding DNA: TGTGCCAGCAGCCCCTCCACTAGGTCGCATGAGCAGTTCTTC. Its protein is CASSPSTRSHEQFF.

This clonotype showed up just a few times. The chain joins TRBV3-1 to TRBJ2-1, with TRBD1 identical over 9 bases. Per the germline V gene, CDR1 is LGHDT and CDR2 is YNNKEL (reference sequence). The CDR3 extends over 14 amino acids. J gave up 6 bases and V 2 bases, and 2 bases lay outside the gene matches. CDR3 sequence (DNA): TGTGCCAGCAGCCAAAGGGACAGGGTCAATGAGCAGTTCTTC. Translation: CASSQRDRVNEQFF.

J is TRBJ2-7 and V is TRBV11-2; tentatively, D is TRBD1 (5 bases). Trimming left V 2 bases short and J 4 bases short, with 18 bases between. CDR1 and CDR2 (germline): SGHAT, FQNNGV. This CDR3 has 16 amino acids. The DNA of the CDR3 is TGTGCCAGCAGCTTATCTTGGGGCGGCGCCCGATACGAGCAGTACTTC. Translation gives CASSLSWGGARYEQYF.

This clonotype was found a few times. The chain recombines TRBV27 with TRBJ2-7; D remains ambiguous. Germline assignment: CDR1 MNHEY and CDR2 SMNVEV (reference sequence). Trimming shortened V by 5 bases and J by 2 bases, and 10 bases separated the two germline ends. This CDR3 spans 13 amino acids. For the CDR3, the DNA is TGTGCCAGCAGTCCGGTACCCCCCTACGAGCAGTACTTC. This encodes CASSPVPPYEQYF.

This chain connects TRBV11-3 to TRBJ2-1; TRBD1 matches at 8 bases. The CDR3 runs to 16 residues. The V and J ends lost 3 bases and 5 bases, in that order; junction bases with no gene match: 9. In germline, CDR1 is SGHNT, CDR2 YENEEA. The CDR3 DNA is TGTGCCAGCAGCTTTAGAGGACAGGGATGGGACAATGAGCAGTTCTTC. Translation: CASSFRGQGWDNEQFF.

This clonotype was observed many times. This sequence joins TRBV7-2 and TRBJ2-4; a weak D match, TRBD1 (6 bases). This CDR3 region has 16 residues. The germline CDR1 and CDR2 sequences are SGHTA and FQGNSA. With 5 bases removed from V and 0 bases from J, the gap between germline ends came to 14 bases. The CDR3 region is CASSPGHILAKNIQYF. In DNA, the CDR3 is TGTGCCAGCAGCCCGGGACATATTCTAGCCAAAAACATTCAGTACTTC. The full variable domain, completed using reference TRBV7-2 and TRBJ2-4, is GAGVSQSPSNKVTEKGKDVELRCDPISGHTALYWYRQSLGQGLEFLIYFQGNSAPDKSGLPSDRFSAERTGGSVSTLTIQRTQQEDSAVYLCASSPGHILAKNIQYFGAGTRLSVL.

This clonotype was detected a few times. The chain is built from TRBV20-1 and TRBJ2-7; 13 nucleotides align to TRBD2. The CDR3 has 16 amino acids. CDR1 is DFQATT and CDR2 is SNEGSKA in the germline V gene (reference sequence). V lost 2 bases, J lost 2 bases, and 6 bases stayed unmatched. The CDR3 sequence: CSARTPGLAGAYEQYF. DNA for the CDR3: TGCAGTGCTAGAACCCCAGGACTAGCGGGGGCCTACGAGCAGTACTTC.

The chain joins TRBV12-3 or TRBV12-4 to TRBJ2-3; D gene ambiguous. V lost 6 bases and J 5 bases, leaving 12 bases between the germline ends. The CDR3 runs 13 residues. The DNA of the CDR3 is TGTGCCAGCAGCCGGTCAAGAGTAGATACGCAGTATTTT. Residues: CASSRSRVDTQYF.

V and J are TRBV28 and TRBJ2-1; no definite D call. Trimming pared 2 bases from V and 12 bases from J, leaving 11 bases between. CDR1 and CDR2 from the germline V gene are MDHEN and SYDVKM. CDR3 length equals 12 residues. In nucleotides, the CDR3 is TGTGCCAGCAGTTTACTCGTGAAGGGGCAGTTCTTC. As protein: CASSLLVKGQFF.

The chain has TRBV5-1 and TRBJ2-5, with D perhaps TRBD1 (5 bases). This CDR3 comprises 15 residues. The germline V and J ends were trimmed by 2 bases and 5 bases, with 16 bases remaining between them. Germline CDR1 and CDR2: SGHRS and YFSETQ. The CDR3 coding sequence is TGCGCCAGCAGCTTACCCGACAGCCTCGGGGAGACCCAGTACTTC. Its protein is CASSLPDSLGETQYF.

This clonotype was seen at least ten times. This sequence joins TRBV28 and TRBJ2-1; D is ambiguous. The CDR3 length is 12 residues. Trimming stripped 5 bases from V and 6 bases from J, with 8 bases between. Germline V lookup: CDR1 MDHEN, CDR2 SYDVKM. The CDR3 sequence is CASSTRTNEQFF. CDR3 coding DNA: TGTGCCAGCAGTACCCGGACCAATGAGCAGTTCTTC.

This chain uses TRBV20-1 with TRBJ2-7; 7 bases agree with TRBD2. V gave up 5 bases and J gave up 2 bases; unmatched junction bases: 15. Germline lookup yields CDR1 DFQATT and CDR2 SNEGSKA (reference sequence). The CDR3 contains 16 residues. Here the CDR3 reads CSAQSLASAITYEQYF. The CDR3 nucleotides read TGCAGTGCTCAGTCACTAGCGTCGGCGATAACCTACGAGCAGTACTTC.

The chain links TRBV5-1 to TRBJ2-2, with 7 bases matching TRBD2. The V gene end was trimmed by 1 base and the J gene end by 7 bases; junction bases not matched to a gene: 7. The CDR3 length is 15 residues. Germline CDR1 SGHRS, CDR2 YFSETQ. The CDR3 here is CASSLRQGGDGELFF. The DNA for the CDR3 is TGCGCCAGCAGCTTGCGTCAGGGAGGGGACGGGGAGCTGTTTTTT.

This chain joins TRBV20-1 and TRBJ2-7, with TRBD1 matching over 9 bases. This CDR3 is built from 14 residues. Germline CDR1 is DFQATT and CDR2 is SNEGSKA (reference sequence). Trimming removed 3 bases from V and 1 base from J; junction bases left unmatched: 4. CDR3 loop: CSARTGGLSYEQYF. The DNA for the CDR3 is TGCAGTGCTAGGACAGGGGGACTTTCCTACGAGCAGTACTTC.